Included here is one T cell receptor beta chain sequence, with context. Its matching antigen is unknown. Per germline, CDR1 ENHRY and CDR2 SYGVKD. The length of the CDR3 is 12 residues. Trimming took 9 bases from V and 7 from J, leaving 10 bases between them. Time point defined: week 23, last vaccination. All doses held 300 ug of mutant IDH1 20-mer peptide, with topical imiquimod. This record belongs to a study of a mutant IDH1 vaccine in newly diagnosed glioma. Produced via immunoSEQ multiplex PCR; TCRdb's table is partial and in-frame only. The table lists about 29,000 clones, approximately 80% of them singletons.

Sample: PBMCs, taken from a glioma patient whose treatment included an IDH1 peptide vaccine. The rearrangement links TRBV10-3 to TRBJ1-6; D is perhaps TRBD1 (5 bases). This TCR came from a woman aged 18-29 years with glioma. The DNA of the CDR3 is TGTGCCATAGGGGACGGAAATTCACCCCTCCACTTT. Encoded protein: CAIGDGNSPLHF.